Below are 20 T cell receptor beta chains sequenced from a single sample in a study of cytomegalovirus exposure and HLA in healthy donors. The PCR was carried out with 60 Vbeta primers and 13 Jbeta primers. Some clones are missing from TCRdb's copy, which holds only in-frame ones; the method was immunoSEQ multiplex PCR. The sample has approximately 140,000 clones; the top ten hold around 1.5%. The sample consisted of PBMCs. These receptors originate from a woman in her thirties or forties in good health and CMV-seronegative.

The chain recombines TRBV7-9 with TRBJ2-2, with a possible D match to TRBD1 (6 bases). In germline, CDR1 is SEHNR, CDR2 FQNEAQ (reference sequence). V was trimmed by 8 bases and J by 4 bases, leaving 11 bases between them. The CDR3 consists of 13 residues. The DNA for the CDR3 is TGTGCCAGCGCGGCAGGGGTCACCGGGGAGCTGTTTTTT. It yields the protein CASAAGVTGELFF.

This chain joins TRBV7-3 and TRBJ1-6; a weak D match, TRBD1 (5 bases). The germline V gene has CDR1 SGHTA and CDR2 FQGTGA. V was trimmed by 5 bases and J by 10 bases, leaving 15 bases between them. This CDR3 contains 14 residues. CDR3 amino acids: CASSPSGEGSPLHF. The CDR3 coding sequence is TGTGCCAGCAGCCCATCGGGGGAGGGGTCACCCCTCCACTTT.

V and J are TRBV4-3 and TRBJ2-1, with D uncertain. Between the trimmed V and J ends, which lost 1 base and 3 bases, there was a span of 4 bases. The CDR3 runs to 13 residues. Per germline, CDR1 LGHNA and CDR2 YSLEER. The CDR3 sequence is CASSQGSYNEQFF. Here the CDR3 DNA reads TGCGCCAGCAGCCAAGGCAGCTACAATGAGCAGTTCTTC.

The chain uses TRBV28 and TRBJ1-1, with D tentatively TRBD1 (5 bases). There are 16 residues in the CDR3. Between the trimmed V and J ends, which lost 6 bases and 1 base, there was a span of 18 bases. Germline lookup yields CDR1 MDHEN and CDR2 SYDVKM. This CDR3 reads CASRGDWGMGNTEAFF. CDR3 sequence (DNA): TGTGCCAGCAGAGGGGACTGGGGAATGGGGAACACTGAAGCTTTCTTT.

The V gene is TRBV27, the J gene TRBJ2-1; a possible D gene is TRBD1 (6 bases). The V end lost 4 bases, the J end lost 3 bases, and 13 bases lay between the germline ends. The CDR3 totals 15 residues. From germline, CDR1 is MNHEY and CDR2 SMNVEV (reference sequence). The CDR3 loop reads CASSSRQANYNEQFF. DNA for the CDR3: TGTGCCAGCAGTTCACGACAGGCTAACTACAATGAGCAGTTCTTC.

This chain connects TRBV7-3 to TRBJ2-6; no clear D gene. With 2 bases removed from V and 0 bases from J, the gap between germline ends came to 8 bases. Germline CDR1 reads SGHTA; CDR2 reads FQGTGA. The CDR3 spans 16 residues. The chain's CDR3 is CASSLSGRSGANVLTF. CDR3 DNA sequence: TGTGCCAGCAGCTTATCCGGTCGCTCTGGGGCCAACGTCCTGACTTTC. The entire variable domain, with the rest obtained from reference TRBV7-3 and TRBJ2-6, is as follows: GAGVSQTPSNKVTEKGKYVELRCDPISGHTALYWYRQSLGQGPEFLIYFQGTGAADDSGLPNDRFFAVRPEGSVSTLKIQRTERGDSAVYLCASSLSGRSGANVLTFGAGSRLTVL.

V and J are TRBV4-3 and TRBJ1-1, with TRBD1 as a possible D gene (6 bases). Germline-derived CDR1 and CDR2 are LGHNA and YSLEER. V gave up 0 bases and J gave up 10 bases, with 15 bases separating them. This CDR3 has 14 amino acids. CDR3: CASSQDSLRGSAFF. The CDR3 coding sequence is TGCGCCAGCAGCCAAGATTCCCTGAGGGGGTCAGCTTTCTTT.

The rearrangement uses TRBV19 and TRBJ2-7; 8 bases are shared with TRBD2. The V gene's germline CDR1 is LNHDA and CDR2 SQIVND (reference sequence). The CDR3 contains 16 residues. Trimming at V came to 5 bases and at J to 5 bases, leaving 14 bases not matched to a gene. This CDR3 is CASSRTHSGGWDEQYF. Written as DNA, the CDR3 is TGTGCCAGTAGTCGAACCCACAGCGGGGGTTGGGACGAGCAGTACTTC.

V is TRBV7-2 and J is TRBJ2-2; D uncertain. CDR1 and CDR2 from the germline V gene are SGHTA and FQGNSA. The V end was cut by 2 bases, the J end by 2 bases, with 9 bases between. The CDR3 is 15 amino acids. CDR3 coding DNA: TGTGCCAGCAGCTTACTTCCCGGTAACACCGGGGAGCTGTTTTTT. Protein: CASSLLPGNTGELFF.

The rearrangement uses TRBV5-1 and TRBJ1-1; possibly TRBD1 for D (5 bases). CDR1 SGHRS and CDR2 YFSETQ come from the germline V gene. The CDR3 loop spans 13 amino acids. V was shortened by 0 bases and J by 8 bases, with 11 bases between the two germline ends. This chain's CDR3 is CASSLGGRAEAFF. The CDR3 region has the DNA TGCGCCAGCAGCTTGGGGGGCCGGGCCGAAGCTTTCTTT.

This chain connects TRBV6-4 to TRBJ1-1; 8 bases line up with TRBD1. The CDR3 runs to 14 residues. Germline V gene data show CDR1 as MRHNA and CDR2 as SNTAGT. J lost 4 bases, V lost 6 bases, and 7 bases had no gene match. The CDR3 region has the DNA TGTGCCAGCAGAGACACAGGGGGGACCACTGAAGCTTTCTTT. Amino acids: CASRDTGGTTEAFF.

J is TRBJ2-6 and V is TRBV10-3; D is ambiguous. Deletions cut 4 bases from V and 3 bases from J, with 7 bases between. This CDR3 has 14 amino acids. The V gene's germline CDR1 is ENHRY and CDR2 SYGVKD. The CDR3 DNA reads TGTGCCATCAGTGGACATGGTGGGGCCAACGTCCTGACTTTC. Protein product: CAISGHGGANVLTF.

The rearrangement joins TRBV5-6 to TRBJ2-4; D might be TRBD2 (7 bases). CDR3 length: 12 residues. The germline V gene has CDR1 SGHDT and CDR2 YYEEEE. The germline V and J ends were trimmed by 6 bases and 12 bases, with 16 bases remaining between them. The CDR3 region has the DNA TGTGCCAGCAACAGAGGGGGGGGCAATCAGTACTTC. This gives the protein CASNRGGGNQYF.

This CDR3 is CASSQGGNYGYTF. The CDR3 DNA reads TGTGCCAGCAGCCAGGGGGGTAACTATGGCTACACCTTC. The V gene is TRBV25-1, the J gene TRBJ1-2; 7 bases align to TRBD1. The CDR3 is 13 amino acids. The J segment lost 1 base and the V segment lost 6 bases, leaving 2 bases of the junction unmatched. Germline V gene data show CDR1 as MGHDK and CDR2 as SYGVNS.

The chain recombines TRBV7-3 with TRBJ2-6, with 9 bases fitting TRBD1. Germline V gene data show CDR1 as SGHTA and CDR2 as FQGTGA. The CDR3 extends over 16 amino acids. The trim removed 5 bases at V and 4 bases at J, leaving 6 bases unmatched. The CDR3 bases are TGTGCCAGCAGCGCACAGGGGGCGCTGGGGGCCAACGTCCTGACTTTC. This translates into CASSAQGALGANVLTF.

This chain uses TRBV9 with TRBJ2-1; 14 nucleotides line up with TRBD2. The CDR3 runs to 18 residues. Losses at the gene ends were 3 bases for V and 0 bases for J; bases not matched to a gene: 5. Germline V gene sequence: CDR1 SGDLS, CDR2 YYNGEE. The CDR3 is CASSAGTSGGASYNEQFF. Written as DNA, the CDR3 is TGTGCCAGCAGCGCCGGGACTAGCGGGGGAGCCTCCTACAATGAGCAGTTCTTC.

The chain combines TRBV10-3 with TRBJ1-6; D gene ambiguous. V was clipped by 6 bases and J by 7 bases, with 13 bases between them. The germline V gene encodes CDR1 ENHRY and CDR2 SYGVKD. This CDR3 has 14 amino acids. The CDR3 bases are TGTGCCATCAGACAAGGGAGTCCCAATTCACCCCTCCACTTT. As protein: CAIRQGSPNSPLHF.

This chain's CDR3 is CASSPSPRGNTEAFF. CDR3 coding DNA: TGTGCCAGCAGTCCCAGTCCCCGGGGGAACACTGAAGCTTTCTTT. The gene calls are TRBV2 and TRBJ1-1; no definite D call. V dropped 5 bases and J dropped 1 base, with 14 bases sitting between them. Germline V gene data show CDR1 as SNHLY and CDR2 as FYNNEI. This CDR3 contains 15 residues.

V gene TRBV19 combines with J gene TRBJ1-1; possible D gene TRBD1, 6 bases. The germline V gene has CDR1 LNHDA and CDR2 SQIVND (reference sequence). The V end lost 5 bases, the J end lost 2 bases, and 12 bases lay between the germline ends. The CDR3 has 14 residues. This chain's CDR3 is CASSSRQANTEAFF. CDR3 sequence (DNA): TGTGCCAGTAGTTCACGACAGGCCAACACTGAAGCTTTCTTT.

The chain joins TRBV6-1 to TRBJ2-5, with TRBD2 matching 7 bases. Germline CDR1 MNHNS, CDR2 SASEGT. The CDR3 runs 15 residues. After removal of 6 bases from V and 4 bases from J, the junction contained 11 bases not matched to a gene. The CDR3 reads CASSQNGGMGETQYF. In DNA, the CDR3 is TGTGCCAGCAGCCAAAACGGGGGGATGGGAGAGACCCAGTACTTC.